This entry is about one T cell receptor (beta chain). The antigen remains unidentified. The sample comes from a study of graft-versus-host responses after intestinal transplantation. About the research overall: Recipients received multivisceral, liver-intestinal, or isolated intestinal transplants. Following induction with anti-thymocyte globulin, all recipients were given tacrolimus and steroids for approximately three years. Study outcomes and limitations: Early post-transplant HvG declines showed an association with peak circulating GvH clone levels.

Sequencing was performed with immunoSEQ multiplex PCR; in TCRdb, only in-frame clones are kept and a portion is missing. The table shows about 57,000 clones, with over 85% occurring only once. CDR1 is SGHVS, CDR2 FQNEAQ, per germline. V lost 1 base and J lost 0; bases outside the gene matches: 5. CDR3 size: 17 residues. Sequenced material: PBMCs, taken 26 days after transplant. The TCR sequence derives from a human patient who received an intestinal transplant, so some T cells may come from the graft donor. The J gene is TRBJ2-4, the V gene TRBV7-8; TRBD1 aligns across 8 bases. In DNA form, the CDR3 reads TGTGCCAGCAGCTTAGGGACAGGGTTTAGAGCCAAAAACATTCAGTACTTC. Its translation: CASSLGTGFRAKNIQYF.